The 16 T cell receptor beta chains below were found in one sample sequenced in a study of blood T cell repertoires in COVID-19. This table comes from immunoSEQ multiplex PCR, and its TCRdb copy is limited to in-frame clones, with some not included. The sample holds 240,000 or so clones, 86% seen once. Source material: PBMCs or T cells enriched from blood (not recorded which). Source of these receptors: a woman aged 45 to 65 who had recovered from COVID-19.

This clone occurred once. The CDR3 sequence is CASSLELYGYTF. CDR3 sequence (DNA): TGTGCCAGCAGTTTAGAGCTCTATGGCTACACCTTC. The chain couples TRBV6-5 to TRBJ1-2, with D unresolved. Germline CDR1 and CDR2: MNHEY and SVGAGI. V lost 4 bases to trimming and J lost 4 bases, with 7 bases between them. This CDR3 has 12 amino acids.

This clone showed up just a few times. The CDR3 loop reads CASSLFPAHSGELFF. As DNA, the CDR3 is TGTGCCAGCAGCTTGTTCCCCGCCCACTCCGGGGAGCTGTTTTTT. V and J are TRBV5-5 and TRBJ2-2; D unclear. This CDR3 comprises 15 residues. V dropped 1 base and J dropped 6 bases, with 13 bases sitting between them. Germline V CDR1 and CDR2: SGHKS, YYEKEE (reference sequence).

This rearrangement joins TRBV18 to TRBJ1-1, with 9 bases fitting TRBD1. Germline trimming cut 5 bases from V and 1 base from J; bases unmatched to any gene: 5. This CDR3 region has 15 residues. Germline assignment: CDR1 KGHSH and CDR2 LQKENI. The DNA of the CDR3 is TGTGCCAGCTCAAGGATGGGACAGGGGAACACTGAAGCTTTCTTT. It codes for CASSRMGQGNTEAFF. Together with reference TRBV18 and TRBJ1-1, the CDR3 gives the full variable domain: NAGVMQNPRHLVRRRGQEARLRCSPMKGHSHVYWYRQLPEEGLKFMVYLQKENIIDESGMPKERFSAEFPKEGPSILRIQQVVRGDSAAYFCASSRMGQGNTEAFFGQGTRLTVV.

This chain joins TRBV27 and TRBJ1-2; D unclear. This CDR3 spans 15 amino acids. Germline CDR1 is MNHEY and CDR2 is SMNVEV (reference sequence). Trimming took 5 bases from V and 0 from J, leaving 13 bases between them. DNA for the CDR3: TGTGCCAGCAGTCCCCGCCTAAGATCTAACTATGGCTACACCTTC. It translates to CASSPRLRSNYGYTF.

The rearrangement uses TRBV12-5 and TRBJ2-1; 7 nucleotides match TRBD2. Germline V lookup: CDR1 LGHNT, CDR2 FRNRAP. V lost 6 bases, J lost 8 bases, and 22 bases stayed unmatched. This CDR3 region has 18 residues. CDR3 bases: TGTGCTAGTGGCATCCCGGTCCCCTGGGGAGGGGAGACGCATGAGCAGTTCTTC. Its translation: CASGIPVPWGGETHEQFF.

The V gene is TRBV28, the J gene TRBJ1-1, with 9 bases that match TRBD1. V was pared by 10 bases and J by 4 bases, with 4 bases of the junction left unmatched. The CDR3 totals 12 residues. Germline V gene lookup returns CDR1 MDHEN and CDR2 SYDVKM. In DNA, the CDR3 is TGTGCCATCCGGACAGGGGCCACTGAAGCTTTCTTT. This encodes CAIRTGATEAFF. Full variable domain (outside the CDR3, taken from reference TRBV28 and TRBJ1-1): DVKVTQSSRYLVKRTGEKVFLECVQDMDHENMFWYRQDPGLGLRLIYFSYDVKMKEKGDIPEGYSVSREKKERFSLILESASTNQTSMYLCAIRTGATEAFFGQGTRLTVV.

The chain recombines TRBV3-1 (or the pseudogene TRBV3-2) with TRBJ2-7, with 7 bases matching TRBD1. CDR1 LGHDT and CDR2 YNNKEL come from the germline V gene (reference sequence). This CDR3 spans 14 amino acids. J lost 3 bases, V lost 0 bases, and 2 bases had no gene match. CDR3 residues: CASSQEGQFYEQYF. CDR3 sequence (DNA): TGTGCCAGCAGCCAAGAGGGACAGTTCTACGAGCAGTACTTC.

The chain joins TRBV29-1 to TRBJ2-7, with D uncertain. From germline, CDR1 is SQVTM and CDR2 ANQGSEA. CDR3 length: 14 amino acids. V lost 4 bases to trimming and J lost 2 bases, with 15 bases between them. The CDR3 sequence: CSVAVKLTPYEQYF. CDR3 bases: TGCAGCGTTGCCGTAAAGCTAACTCCCTACGAGCAGTACTTC.

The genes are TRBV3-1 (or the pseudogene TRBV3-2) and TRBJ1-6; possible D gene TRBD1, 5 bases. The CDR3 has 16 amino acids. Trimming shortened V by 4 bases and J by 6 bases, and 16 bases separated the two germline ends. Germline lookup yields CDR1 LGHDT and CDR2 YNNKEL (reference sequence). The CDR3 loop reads CASSPTGLRGNSPLHF. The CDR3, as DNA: TGTGCCAGCAGCCCCACGGGACTGAGGGGTAATTCACCCCTCCACTTT.

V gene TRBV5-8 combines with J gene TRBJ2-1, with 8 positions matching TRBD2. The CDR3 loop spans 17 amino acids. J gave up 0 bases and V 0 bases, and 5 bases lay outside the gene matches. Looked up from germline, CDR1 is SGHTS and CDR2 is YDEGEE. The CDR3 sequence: CASSLVLSGSSYNEQFF. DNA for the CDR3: TGTGCCAGCAGCTTGGTCCTAAGCGGGAGCTCCTACAATGAGCAGTTCTTC.

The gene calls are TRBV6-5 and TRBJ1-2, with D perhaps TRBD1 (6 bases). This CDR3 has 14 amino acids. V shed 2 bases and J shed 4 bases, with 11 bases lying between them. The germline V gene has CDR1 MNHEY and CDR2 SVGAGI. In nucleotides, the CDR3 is TGTGCCAGCAGTTACGGGCAGGGGACCTATGGCTACACCTTC. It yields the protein CASSYGQGTYGYTF.

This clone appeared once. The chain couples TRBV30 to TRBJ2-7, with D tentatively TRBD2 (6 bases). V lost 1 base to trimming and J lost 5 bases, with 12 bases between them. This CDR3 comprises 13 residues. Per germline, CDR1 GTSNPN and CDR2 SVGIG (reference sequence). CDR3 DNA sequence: TGTGCCTGGAGTGGCGGCCGCGGGGACGAGCAGTACTTC. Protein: CAWSGGRGDEQYF.

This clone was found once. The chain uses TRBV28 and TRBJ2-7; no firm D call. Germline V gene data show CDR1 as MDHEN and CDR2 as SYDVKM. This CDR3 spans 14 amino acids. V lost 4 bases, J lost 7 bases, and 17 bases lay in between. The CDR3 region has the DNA TGTGCCAGCAGTTCTGGCGACGGAGCCGGGGAGCAGTACTTC. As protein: CASSSGDGAGEQYF.

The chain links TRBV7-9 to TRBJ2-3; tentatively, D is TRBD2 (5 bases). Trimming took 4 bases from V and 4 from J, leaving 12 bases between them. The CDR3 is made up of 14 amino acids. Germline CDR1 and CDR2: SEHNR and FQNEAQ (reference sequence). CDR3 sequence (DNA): TGTGCCAGCAGCTCCCGGAAGGGAGCAGATACGCAGTATTTT. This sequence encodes CASSSRKGADTQYF. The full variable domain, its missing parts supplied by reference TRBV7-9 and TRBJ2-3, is DTGVSQNPRHKITKRGQNVTFRCDPISEHNRLYWYRQTLGQGPEFLTYFQNEAQLEKSRLLSDRFSAERPKGSFSTLEIQRTEQGDSAMYLCASSSRKGADTQYFGPGTRLTVL.

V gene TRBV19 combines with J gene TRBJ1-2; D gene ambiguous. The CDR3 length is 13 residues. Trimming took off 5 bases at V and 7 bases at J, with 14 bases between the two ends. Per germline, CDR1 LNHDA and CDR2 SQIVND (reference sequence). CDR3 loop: CASSEAYKSGYTF. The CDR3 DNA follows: TGTGCCAGTAGTGAGGCCTACAAATCTGGCTACACCTTC.

DNA for the CDR3: TGTGCCTGGACTTCTGGGGCAGGAGGGTCGGCAGATACGCAGTATTTT. This sequence encodes CAWTSGAGGSADTQYF. The chain has TRBV30 and TRBJ2-3; possibly TRBD2 for D (6 bases). The V end lost 4 bases, the J end lost 4 bases, and 21 bases lay between the germline ends. Germline lookup yields CDR1 GTSNPN and CDR2 SVGIG (reference sequence). The CDR3 is made up of 16 amino acids.